A single sample is the source of the 22 T cell receptor beta chains below, sequenced in a study of Ad26.COV2.S vaccination and SARS-CoV-2 variants. Generated by immunoSEQ multiplex PCR, the TCRdb table keeps only in-frame clones and is missing some. The top ten clones hold more than 3.5% of a sample with more than 400,000 clones, about 92% of them seen once. Documented treatment: about 20 received Ad26.COV2.S at low or high dose, single or two shots; 5 received placebo; per-sample allocation not given. Samples analyzed were those drawn on day 63 after the first vaccine or placebo injection. This specimen consisted of peripheral blood, obtained in a trial of Ad26.COV2.S vaccine versus placebo. The receptors here all came from a person aged 18-60 years who received the Ad26.COV2.S COVID-19 vaccine or a placebo.

The V call is TRBV24-1, the J call TRBJ2-2; 7 nucleotides match TRBD2. The CDR3 runs to 15 residues. V gave up 4 bases and J gave up 2 bases; unmatched junction bases: 3. Germline V gene lookup returns CDR1 KGHDR and CDR2 SFDVKD. The chain's CDR3 is CATSDGGINTGELFF. The CDR3 nucleotides read TGTGCCACCAGTGACGGGGGGATTAACACCGGGGAGCTGTTTTTT.

The chain joins TRBV5-1 to TRBJ2-5; the D gene is possibly TRBD2 (6 bases). The CDR3 has 15 amino acids. Germline CDR1 and CDR2: SGHRS and YFSETQ. V was trimmed by 3 bases and J by 5 bases, leaving 17 bases between them. The CDR3 sequence: CASSWAGGKEETQYF. The CDR3 DNA reads TGCGCCAGCAGCTGGGCGGGCGGGAAAGAGGAGACCCAGTACTTC.

The rearrangement links TRBV19 to TRBJ2-7; the D gene is possibly TRBD1 (6 bases). The CDR3 runs to 15 residues. V lost 5 bases and J 3 bases, leaving 17 bases between the germline ends. Per germline, CDR1 LNHDA and CDR2 SQIVND (reference sequence). CDR3 sequence: CASSPGPGAVYEQYF. CDR3 bases: TGTGCCAGTAGTCCCGGACCAGGGGCTGTCTACGAGCAGTACTTC.

The rearrangement links TRBV11-2 to TRBJ2-7; a possible D gene is TRBD2 (7 bases). Germline CDR1 reads SGHAT; CDR2 reads FQNNGV. The ends were cut back, 5 bases at V and 5 bases at J, with 13 bases in the middle. CDR3 length: 13 residues. CDR3 sequence reads: CASSPGGRNEQYF. CDR3 sequence (DNA): TGTGCCAGCAGCCCCGGGGGGCGGAACGAGCAGTACTTC.

The V gene is TRBV7-9, the J gene TRBJ2-7; D is possibly TRBD1 (5 bases). The CDR3 extends over 13 amino acids. The germline CDR1 and CDR2 sequences are SEHNR and FQNEAQ (reference sequence). Trimming removed 2 bases from V and 4 bases from J, with 9 bases in between. As DNA, the CDR3 is TGTGCCAGCAGCTTATCAGGGTCTTACGAGCAGTACTTC. Protein product: CASSLSGSYEQYF.

The chain recombines TRBV2 with TRBJ2-1; TRBD1 matches 7 bases. The CDR3 is made up of 14 amino acids. Per the germline V gene, CDR1 is SNHLY and CDR2 is FYNNEI. J was trimmed by 5 bases and V by 9 bases; bases with no gene match: 10. The CDR3 region is CASLGQEANNEQFF. CDR3 sequence (DNA): TGTGCCAGTCTCGGACAGGAAGCGAACAATGAGCAGTTCTTC.

The V gene is TRBV30, the J gene TRBJ1-5; TRBD1 agrees at 10 bases. J lost 5 bases, V lost 1 base, and 2 bases had no gene match. Germline CDR1 and CDR2: GTSNPN and SVGIG (reference sequence). The CDR3 loop spans 14 amino acids. This chain's CDR3 is CAWSGGTGDQPQHF. In nucleotides, the CDR3 is TGTGCCTGGAGTGGAGGGACAGGGGATCAGCCCCAGCATTTT.

This clone was seen more than once but under ten times. The chain combines TRBV6-2 or TRBV6-3 with TRBJ1-2; D may be TRBD1 (5 bases). Trimming shortened V by 4 bases and J by 1 base, and 13 bases separated the two germline ends. The germline gives CDR1 MNHEY, CDR2 SVGEGT. The CDR3 contains 15 residues. The CDR3 nucleotides read TGTGCCAGCAGTTCGCCACAGGAAATTAACTATGGCTACACCTTC. Encoded protein: CASSSPQEINYGYTF.

The V call is TRBV27, the J call TRBJ2-2; either TRBD1 or TRBD2 may fit D (6 bases each). The CDR3 runs 14 residues. Between the trimmed V and J ends, which lost 6 bases and 7 bases, there was a span of 15 bases. Germline V gene sequence: CDR1 MNHEY, CDR2 SMNVEV (reference sequence). DNA for the CDR3: TGTGCCAGCAGCCCCTCGGGGGCTGACGGGGAGCTGTTTTTT. Its protein product is CASSPSGADGELFF.

This rearrangement joins TRBV9 to TRBJ1-2; 8 bases line up with TRBD1. Looked up from germline, CDR1 is SGDLS and CDR2 is YYNGEE. Losses at the gene ends were 0 bases for V and 7 bases for J; bases not matched to a gene: 11. The CDR3 totals 16 residues. Written as DNA, the CDR3 is TGTGCCAGCAGCGTAGAACCCAGGGGGCTTGATCCTGGCTACACCTTC. Translated, it gives CASSVEPRGLDPGYTF.

The chain joins TRBV7-9 to TRBJ2-7; 9 bases fit TRBD1. This CDR3 has 15 residues. Germline values: CDR1 SEHNR, CDR2 FQNEAQ (reference sequence). V was clipped by 4 bases and J by 2 bases; unmatched bases: 6. The CDR3: CASSYGWTGAYEQYF. The CDR3 DNA sequence: TGTGCCAGCAGCTATGGGTGGACAGGGGCCTACGAGCAGTACTTC.

This clone was detected once. The chain is built from TRBV6-2 or TRBV6-3 and TRBJ1-3; 7 bases agree with TRBD1. In germline, CDR1 is MNHEY, CDR2 SVGEGT. Trimming at V came to 4 bases and at J to 0 bases, leaving 6 bases not matched to a gene. This CDR3 comprises 16 residues. As DNA, the CDR3 is TGTGCCAGCAGTTTGGACAGGAGACTCTCTGGAAACACCATATATTTT. Translated, it gives CASSLDRRLSGNTIYF.

The gene calls are TRBV5-8 and TRBJ1-5; a weak D match, TRBD1 (5 bases). V dropped 0 bases and J dropped 6 bases, with 16 bases sitting between them. In germline, CDR1 is SGHTS, CDR2 YDEGEE. This CDR3 comprises 16 residues. In DNA form, the CDR3 reads TGTGCCAGCAGCTTGGATACAGGCCACCAGGGTCAGCCCCAGCATTTT. Amino acids: CASSLDTGHQGQPQHF.

The chain has TRBV30 and TRBJ2-7, with TRBD1 matching over 9 bases. Germline CDR1 is GTSNPN and CDR2 is SVGIG (reference sequence). The CDR3 extends over 13 amino acids. The V gene end was trimmed by 3 bases and the J gene end by 3 bases; junction bases not matched to a gene: 3. CDR3 coding DNA: TGTGCCTGGAGCCGGGACAGGGACTACGAGCAGTACTTC. Its translation is CAWSRDRDYEQYF.

V and J are TRBV9 and TRBJ2-2; perhaps TRBD2 as D (5 bases). The CDR3 consists of 13 residues. Germline V gives CDR1 SGDLS, CDR2 YYNGEE. The V and J ends lost 1 base and 5 bases respectively, with 6 bases between them. CDR3 residues: CASSVTGTGELFF. The CDR3 DNA sequence: TGTGCCAGCAGCGTAACGGGGACCGGGGAGCTGTTTTTT.

CDR3 in amino acids: CATSLGGISNTQYF. The CDR3 nucleotides read TGTGCCACCAGCTTGGGCGGGATTTCAAATACGCAGTATTTT. The rearrangement uses TRBV15 and TRBJ2-3, with a tentative D call TRBD2 (6 bases). Germline assignment: CDR1 LNHNV and CDR2 YYDKDF (reference sequence). V was trimmed by 5 bases and J by 7 bases, leaving 16 bases between them. The CDR3 extends over 14 amino acids.

The chain carries TRBV4-2 and TRBJ1-5, with 11 bases aligning to TRBD1. The CDR3 consists of 17 residues. Trimming cost V 4 bases and J 2 bases; bases outside gene matches: 7. Germline V lookup: CDR1 LGHNA, CDR2 YNFKEQ. Here the CDR3 reads CASSPGTGGRGNQPQHF. The CDR3 DNA reads as TGTGCCAGCAGCCCCGGGACAGGGGGTAGAGGCAATCAGCCCCAGCATTTT.

This clone has just a few counts. The V call is TRBV6-6, the J call TRBJ2-7; 15 positions match TRBD2. Germline trimming cut 5 bases from V and 7 bases from J; bases unmatched to any gene: 15. From germline, CDR1 is MNHNY and CDR2 SVGAGI (reference sequence). This CDR3 region has 18 residues. CDR3: CASSPGHLGLAGGPEQYF. The CDR3, as DNA: TGTGCCAGCAGTCCAGGACACCTTGGACTAGCGGGAGGGCCAGAGCAGTACTTC.

The chain joins TRBV9 to TRBJ2-7; D assignment may be TRBD1 or TRBD2 (5 bases each). The CDR3 spans 16 residues. Germline V gene sequence: CDR1 SGDLS, CDR2 YYNGEE. V was clipped by 3 bases and J by 0 bases, with 16 bases between them. CDR3 nucleotides: TGTGCCAGCAGCGGCTCCGGGACCTCCAGCTCCTACGAGCAGTACTTC. Translated: CASSGSGTSSSYEQYF.

This chain joins TRBV29-1 and TRBJ2-7; D is perhaps TRBD1 or TRBD2 (7 bases each). The CDR3 has 13 amino acids. The ends were cut back, 2 bases at V and 7 bases at J, with 15 bases in the middle. From germline, CDR1 is SQVTM and CDR2 ANQGSEA. The CDR3 coding sequence is TGCAGCGTTGAATCGTCAGGGGGAGGGGAGCAGTACTTC. Its protein product is CSVESSGGGEQYF.

The chain joins TRBV1 to TRBJ2-7; TRBD1, the table's D call, was not compared with the DNA. TRBV1 represents a pseudogene. The CDR3 length is 12 residues. The CDR3 reads CTSSQDTYEQYF. The DNA for the CDR3 is TGCACCAGCAGCCAAGACACCTACGAGCAGTACTTC.

The chain uses TRBV12-3 or TRBV12-4 and TRBJ1-2; weak D call: TRBD1 (5 bases). With 6 bases removed from V and 2 bases from J, the gap between germline ends came to 10 bases. The CDR3 runs 13 residues. The CDR3: CASRTGPNYGYTF. CDR3 coding DNA: TGTGCCAGCAGGACGGGGCCCAACTATGGCTACACCTTC.